A single sample gave rise to the 15 T cell receptor beta chains below, sequenced in a study of cytomegalovirus exposure and HLA in healthy donors. Amplification used 60 Vbeta primers and 13 Jbeta primers. The data were produced by immunoSEQ multiplex PCR, yet TCRdb's version contains in-frame clones alone and is incomplete. The sample comprises under 200,000 clones, roughly four fifths of which are singletons, and more than 2.5% rests with the top ten. Sequenced material: PBMCs. These TCRs come from a female donor in good health and CMV-seronegative.

This clone occurred once. This sequence joins TRBV14 and TRBJ1-1; tentative D call: TRBD1 (5 bases). From germline, CDR1 is SGHDN and CDR2 FVKESK. This CDR3 is 15 amino acids long. V was clipped by 3 bases and J by 6 bases, with 17 bases between them. CDR3 coding DNA: TGTGCCAGCAGCCAGACCTCAGGGAATATGGCTGAAGCTTTCTTT. Protein product: CASSQTSGNMAEAFF.

This chain connects TRBV27 to TRBJ2-1; D may be TRBD2 (5 bases). Germline CDR1 and CDR2: MNHEY and SMNVEV (reference sequence). CDR3 length equals 11 residues. V was pared by 11 bases and J by 8 bases, with 13 bases between. The CDR3, as DNA: TGTGCCGCCGGGATTCGTGATGAGCAGTTCTTC. Residues: CAAGIRDEQFF.

The CDR3 is CASSWAQEQFF. The CDR3 region has the DNA TGTGCCAGCAGTTGGGCCCAGGAGCAGTTCTTC. This chain joins TRBV28 and TRBJ2-1; D is unclear. Trimming shortened V by 4 bases and J by 10 bases, and 8 bases separated the two germline ends. The CDR3 runs to 11 residues. The V gene's germline CDR1 is MDHEN and CDR2 SYDVKM.

This clone was recorded only once. The V call is TRBV19, the J call TRBJ1-6; TRBD1 is a possible D gene (5 bases). CDR3 size: 15 residues. V lost 6 bases, J lost 5 bases, and 14 bases lay in between. Germline values: CDR1 LNHDA, CDR2 SQIVND (reference sequence). The CDR3 protein is CASRPPGGDNSPLHF. CDR3 in DNA: TGTGCCAGTAGGCCGCCCGGGGGTGATAATTCACCCCTCCACTTT.

The chain links TRBV2 to TRBJ2-3; TRBD2 might be the D (7 bases). From germline, CDR1 is SNHLY and CDR2 FYNNEI. The ends were cut back, 3 bases at V and 3 bases at J, with 16 bases in the middle. This CDR3 has 16 amino acids. The chain's CDR3 is CASSDWGGAGTDTQYF. CDR3 sequence (DNA): TGTGCCAGCAGTGACTGGGGGGGCGCTGGGACAGATACGCAGTATTTT. The whole variable domain, filled in from reference TRBV2 and TRBJ2-3, reads EPEVTQTPSHQVTQMGQEVILRCVPISNHLYFYWYRQILGQKVEFLVSFYNNEISEKSEIFDDQFSVERPDGSNFTLKIRSTKLEDSAMYFCASSDWGGAGTDTQYFGPGTRLTVL.

The chain carries TRBV4-1 and TRBJ2-2; a weak D match, TRBD2 (6 bases). CDR3 size: 14 residues. Trimming stripped 4 bases from V and 8 bases from J, with 14 bases between. CDR1 and CDR2 (germline): MGHRA, YSYEKL. Here the CDR3 DNA reads TGCGCCAGCAGCCTTCGCCGGGACTCGGGGGAGCTGTTTTTT. Translated, it gives CASSLRRDSGELFF.

V gene TRBV15 combines with J gene TRBJ2-2, with a tentative D call TRBD1 (5 bases). CDR3 length equals 15 residues. In germline, CDR1 is LNHNV, CDR2 YYDKDF (reference sequence). V lost 4 bases to trimming and J lost 5 bases, with 14 bases between them. The CDR3 loop is CATSTNQGRTGELFF. CDR3 nucleotides: TGTGCCACCAGCACCAATCAGGGCAGAACCGGGGAGCTGTTTTTT.

The genes are TRBV19 and TRBJ2-4; D might be TRBD1 (6 bases). This CDR3 has 15 amino acids. CDR1 is LNHDA and CDR2 is SQIVND in the germline V gene (reference sequence). V lost 3 bases and J lost 3, with 12 bases in between. The CDR3 nucleotides read TGTGCCAGTAGTATGACAGGTGGGGTCAAAAACATTCAGTACTTC. Protein sequence: CASSMTGGVKNIQYF. Combining the CDR3 with reference TRBV19 and TRBJ2-4 gives the whole variable domain DGGITQSPKYLFRKEGQNVTLSCEQNLNHDAMYWYRQDPGQGLRLIYYSQIVNDFQKGDIAEGYSVSREKKESFPLTVTSAQKNPTAFYLCASSMTGGVKNIQYFGAGTRLSVL.

The CDR3 bases are TGTGCCAGCAGCCGAGATGACAGGGGGTTATACCAAGAGACCCAGTACTTC. This codes for CASSRDDRGLYQETQYF. The chain links TRBV7-9 to TRBJ2-5, with 9 positions matching TRBD1. There are 17 residues in the CDR3. V trimming: 5 bases; J trimming: 0 bases; junction bases outside the gene matches: 10. Germline V gene sequence: CDR1 SEHNR, CDR2 FQNEAQ (reference sequence).

This clone has a handful of counts. The chain carries TRBV27 and TRBJ2-7; 8 bases are shared with TRBD1. Germline loops: CDR1 MNHEY, CDR2 SMNVEV (reference sequence). The V and J ends lost 6 bases and 4 bases, in that order; junction bases with no gene match: 14. The CDR3 is 16 residues long. This CDR3 is CASSSPGQGRSYEQYF. The CDR3 nucleotides read TGTGCCAGCAGCTCACCAGGACAGGGACGATCTTACGAGCAGTACTTC.

This chain uses TRBV7-3 with TRBJ2-3; D gene ambiguous. CDR1 is SGHTA and CDR2 is FQGTGA in the germline V gene. V gave up 0 bases and J gave up 3 bases, with 13 bases separating them. The CDR3 runs to 16 residues. The CDR3 DNA sequence: TGTGCCAGCAGCTTAACCGCCGGAGCTTCGACAGATACGCAGTATTTT. This translates into CASSLTAGASTDTQYF. Full variable domain (missing parts from reference TRBV7-3 and TRBJ2-3): GAGVSQTPSNKVTEKGKYVELRCDPISGHTALYWYRQSLGQGPEFLIYFQGTGAADDSGLPNDRFFAVRPEGSVSTLKIQRTERGDSAVYLCASSLTAGASTDTQYFGPGTRLTVL.

V gene TRBV9 combines with J gene TRBJ1-4; perhaps TRBD1 as D (5 bases). Trimming took off 0 bases at V and 7 bases at J, with 13 bases between the two ends. Looked up from germline, CDR1 is SGDLS and CDR2 is YYNGEE. This CDR3 region has 15 residues. The CDR3 loop reads CASSVGGAVGEKLFF. The CDR3 nucleotides read TGTGCCAGCAGCGTAGGTGGGGCGGTCGGTGAAAAACTGTTTTTT.

This chain joins TRBV29-1 and TRBJ2-6, with D hard to call. The CDR3 is 11 amino acids. Between the trimmed V and J ends, which lost 7 bases and 6 bases, there was a span of 7 bases. Germline V gives CDR1 SQVTM, CDR2 ANQGSEA. CDR3 amino acids: CSGQEANVLTF. In DNA, the CDR3 is TGCAGCGGCCAGGAGGCCAACGTCCTGACTTTC.

The V call is TRBV6-6, the J call TRBJ2-2; D perhaps matches TRBD1 (6 bases). The CDR3 totals 15 residues. The germline V gene encodes CDR1 MNHNY and CDR2 SVGAGI (reference sequence). V dropped 3 bases and J dropped 10 bases, with 18 bases sitting between them. For the CDR3, the DNA is TGTGCCAGCAGTTATGGGCAGGGGAGTATCGTGGAGCTGTTTTTT. This translates into CASSYGQGSIVELFF.

The chain carries TRBV4-1 and TRBJ2-5, with 13 bases lining up with TRBD2. The CDR3 covers 16 residues. Germline V gene sequence: CDR1 MGHRA, CDR2 YSYEKL. V gave up 0 bases and J gave up 7 bases; unmatched junction bases: 5. DNA for the CDR3: TGCGCCAGCAGCCAAGAGTATACTAGCGGGAGGGGGACCCAGTACTTC. Translated: CASSQEYTSGRGTQYF.